This is a list of T cell receptor beta chains from one sample in a study of identical twins. TCRdb reprocessed the 5' RACE reads with MiXCR, giving one entry per CDR3 protein. Found here are approximately 630,000 distinct CDR3 sequences, 7.1% of them singletons; the top ten hold about 1.5%. These data were likewise used in another study, on yellow fever vaccine responses in identical twins.

Specimen: PBMCs. These receptors originate from a woman in her late teens or twenties in good health. Each CDR3 is given with its conserved first and last residue. The D gene is left open where the match is weak. Clone size appears in some rows only: once, few, many, or a class for an expanded clone.

d_gene: TRBD2; v_gene: TRBV13; j_gene: TRBJ2-7; abundance: many; CDR3aa: CASSLSGTLTYEQYF; CDR3nt: TGTGCCAGCAGCCTCAGCGGGACCTTGACCTACGAGCAGTACTTC
d_gene: -; v_gene: TRBV20-1; j_gene: TRBJ1-1; abundance: -; CDR3aa: CSARVRGGGTEAFF; CDR3nt: TGCAGTGCTAGAGTACGGGGGGGAGGGACTGAAGCTTTCTTT
d_gene: TRBD2; v_gene: TRBV5-6; j_gene: TRBJ2-3; abundance: few; CDR3aa: CASSSNGGTDTQYF; CDR3nt: TGTGCCAGCAGCTCAAACGGGGGGACAGATACGCAGTATTTT
d_gene: TRBD2; v_gene: TRBV11-2; j_gene: TRBJ2-2; abundance: few; CDR3aa: CASSLDNPGLAGGPSNTGELFF; CDR3nt: TGTGCCAGCAGCTTAGATAATCCGGGACTAGCGGGAGGGCCCTCGAACACCGGGGAGCTGTTTTTT
d_gene: -; v_gene: TRBV20-1; j_gene: TRBJ1-1; abundance: -; CDR3aa: CSVVKAGNTEAFF; CDR3nt: TGCAGTGTGGTTAAGGCGGGCAACACTGAAGCTTTCTTT
d_gene: -; v_gene: TRBV7-3; j_gene: TRBJ1-4; abundance: -; CDR3aa: CASSRDYNEKLFF; CDR3nt: TGTGCCAGCAGCAGGGATTATAATGAAAAACTGTTTTTT
d_gene: TRBD2; v_gene: TRBV19; j_gene: TRBJ2-4; abundance: -; CDR3aa: CASSAGGLIYIQYF; CDR3nt: TGTGCCAGTTCAGCGGGAGGTTTGATCTACATTCAGTACTTC
d_gene: -; v_gene: TRBV3-1; j_gene: TRBJ2-5; abundance: few; CDR3aa: CASSQDQGFGETQYF; CDR3nt: TGTGCCAGCAGCCAAGATCAGGGGTTTGGCGAGACCCAGTACTTC
d_gene: -; v_gene: TRBV7-9; j_gene: TRBJ2-1; abundance: few; CDR3aa: CASSRVLRGVDNEQFF; CDR3nt: TGTGCCAGCTCCCGTGTATTACGGGGTGTGGACAATGAGCAGTTCTTC
d_gene: -; v_gene: TRBV5-1; j_gene: TRBJ2-5; abundance: -; CDR3aa: CASSYQQETQYF; CDR3nt: TGCGCCAGCAGCTACCAACAAGAGACCCAGTACTTC
d_gene: -; v_gene: TRBV7-2; j_gene: TRBJ2-5; abundance: few; CDR3aa: CASRRGGQGGETQYF; CDR3nt: TGTGCCAGCAGAAGGGGGGGCCAGGGAGGAGAGACCCAGTACTTC
d_gene: -; v_gene: TRBV2; j_gene: TRBJ1-2; abundance: few; CDR3aa: CASMSREGGYGYTF; CDR3nt: TGTGCCAGCATGAGCCGGGAAGGAGGCTATGGCTACACCTTC
d_gene: -; v_gene: TRBV5-1; j_gene: TRBJ1-2; abundance: many; CDR3aa: CASSLLDYGYTF; CDR3nt: TGCGCCAGCAGCTTGCTCGACTATGGCTACACCTTC
d_gene: -; v_gene: TRBV27; j_gene: TRBJ1-5; abundance: few; CDR3aa: CASSRGVNQPQHF; CDR3nt: TGTGCCAGCAGTCGCGGGGTCAATCAGCCCCAGCATTTT
d_gene: -; v_gene: TRBV6-1; j_gene: TRBJ1-6; abundance: -; CDR3aa: CASLGEIYNSPLHF; CDR3nt: TGTGCCAGCTTGGGGGAGATCTATAATTCACCCCTCCACTTT
d_gene: -; v_gene: TRBV25-1; j_gene: TRBJ2-1; abundance: -; CDR3aa: CASSGLRDEQFF; CDR3nt: TGTGCCAGCAGTGGTCTTAGGGATGAGCAGTTCTTC
d_gene: -; v_gene: TRBV10-3; j_gene: TRBJ2-2; abundance: -; CDR3aa: CAIRRDGGELFF; CDR3nt: TGTGCCATCAGGCGGGACGGCGGGGAGCTGTTTTTT
d_gene: -; v_gene: TRBV7-6; j_gene: TRBJ2-2; abundance: few; CDR3aa: CASSPRTKNTGELFF; CDR3nt: TGTGCCAGCAGCCCCCGGACCAAGAACACCGGGGAGCTGTTTTTT
d_gene: TRBD2; v_gene: TRBV20-1; j_gene: TRBJ2-3; abundance: many; CDR3aa: CSARPRLAGLIDTQYF; CDR3nt: TGCAGTGCTAGACCGAGACTAGCGGGGTTGATAGATACGCAGTATTTT
d_gene: TRBD1; v_gene: TRBV29-1; j_gene: TRBJ2-2; abundance: -; CDR3aa: CSVTGTGTGELFF; CDR3nt: TGCAGCGTAACCGGGACAGGCACCGGGGAGCTGTTTTTT
d_gene: TRBD1; v_gene: TRBV6-1; j_gene: TRBJ1-4; abundance: -; CDR3aa: CASSTGDSTNEKLFF; CDR3nt: TGTGCCAGCAGTACCGGGGACAGTACTAATGAAAAACTGTTTTTT
d_gene: -; v_gene: TRBV6-1; j_gene: TRBJ2-4; abundance: few; CDR3aa: CASIRRADSKNIQYF; CDR3nt: TGTGCCAGTATCCGGCGCGCAGATTCCAAAAACATTCAGTACTTC
d_gene: -; v_gene: TRBV6-5; j_gene: TRBJ1-3; abundance: -; CDR3aa: CASSSAGAGNTIYF; CDR3nt: TGTGCCAGCAGTTCGGCCGGGGCTGGAAACACCATATATTTT
d_gene: -; v_gene: TRBV2; j_gene: TRBJ2-1; abundance: many; CDR3aa: CASKGLAYNEQFF; CDR3nt: TGTGCCAGCAAGGGATTAGCCTACAATGAGCAGTTCTTC
d_gene: -; v_gene: TRBV15; j_gene: TRBJ1-5; abundance: many; CDR3aa: CATSTEKTGRFGNQPQHF; CDR3nt: TGTGCCACCAGCACTGAAAAGACAGGACGTTTTGGCAATCAGCCCCAGCATTTT
d_gene: -; v_gene: TRBV10-2; j_gene: TRBJ1-5; abundance: few; CDR3aa: CASSEGGGGQPQHF; CDR3nt: TGCGCCAGCAGTGAAGGCGGCGGGGGTCAGCCCCAGCATTTT
d_gene: TRBD2; v_gene: TRBV28; j_gene: TRBJ2-3; abundance: many; CDR3aa: CASSQTSGSPTQYF; CDR3nt: TGTGCCAGCAGTCAGACTAGCGGGAGTCCTACGCAGTATTTT
d_gene: TRBD1; v_gene: TRBV11-2; j_gene: TRBJ2-7; abundance: few; CDR3aa: CASGQGSVYEQYF; CDR3nt: TGTGCCAGCGGACAGGGAAGCGTCTACGAGCAGTACTTC
d_gene: -; v_gene: TRBV10-3; j_gene: TRBJ1-1; abundance: many; CDR3aa: CAISWAENTEAFF; CDR3nt: TGTGCCATCAGTTGGGCAGAAAACACTGAAGCTTTCTTT
d_gene: -; v_gene: TRBV28; j_gene: TRBJ1-3; abundance: few; CDR3aa: CASRPLASGNTIYF; CDR3nt: TGTGCCAGCAGGCCTCTGGCCTCTGGAAACACCATATATTTT
d_gene: TRBD2; v_gene: TRBV7-2; j_gene: TRBJ2-7; abundance: few; CDR3aa: CASSLAGGPFPQYEQYF; CDR3nt: TGTGCCAGCAGCTTAGCGGGAGGGCCTTTCCCTCAATACGAGCAGTACTTC
d_gene: -; v_gene: TRBV5-1; j_gene: TRBJ2-3; abundance: many; CDR3aa: CASSLVRPTTDTQYF; CDR3nt: TGCGCCAGCAGCTTGGTACGGCCGACCACAGATACGCAGTATTTT
d_gene: TRBD2; v_gene: TRBV7-3; j_gene: TRBJ2-1; abundance: -; CDR3aa: CASSFYSGAYNEQFF; CDR3nt: TGTGCCAGCAGCTTTTATAGCGGGGCATACAATGAGCAGTTCTTC
d_gene: TRBD1; v_gene: TRBV12-3/TRBV12-4; j_gene: TRBJ2-1; abundance: few; CDR3aa: CASSFAPGQGRNEQFF; CDR3nt: TGTGCCAGCAGTTTCGCACCGGGACAGGGTCGCAATGAGCAGTTCTTC
d_gene: TRBD2; v_gene: TRBV7-9; j_gene: TRBJ2-1; abundance: few; CDR3aa: CASSLAIGLADYNEQFF; CDR3nt: TGTGCCAGCAGCTTAGCGATTGGACTAGCGGACTACAATGAGCAGTTCTTC
d_gene: -; v_gene: TRBV12-5; j_gene: TRBJ2-1; abundance: -; CDR3aa: CASCLNPIGAGRVNEQFF; CDR3nt: TGTGCCAGCTGTTTAAACCCCATAGGTGCGGGACGGGTGAATGAGCAGTTCTTC
d_gene: TRBD1; v_gene: TRBV20-1; j_gene: TRBJ1-5; abundance: -; CDR3aa: CSARDGAQGGHQPQHF; CDR3nt: TGCAGTGCTAGAGATGGGGCCCAGGGGGGCCATCAGCCCCAGCATTTT
d_gene: TRBD2; v_gene: TRBV7-2; j_gene: TRBJ2-7; abundance: few; CDR3aa: CASSHFGATSGSYEQYF; CDR3nt: TGTGCCAGCAGCCACTTCGGGGCGACTAGCGGGTCCTACGAGCAGTACTTC
d_gene: -; v_gene: TRBV2; j_gene: TRBJ2-1; abundance: -; CDR3aa: CASKEALPAVFF; CDR3nt: TGTGCCAGCAAGGAGGCCCTTCCTGCGGTGTTCTTC
d_gene: -; v_gene: TRBV12-3/TRBV12-4; j_gene: TRBJ2-4; abundance: many; CDR3aa: CASSWEGAGVGNIQYF; CDR3nt: TGTGCCAGCAGTTGGGAGGGGGCAGGGGTGGGAAACATTCAGTACTTC
d_gene: TRBD2; v_gene: TRBV10-3; j_gene: TRBJ2-3; abundance: many; CDR3aa: CAIKTSADTQYF; CDR3nt: TGTGCCATCAAGACTAGCGCGGATACGCAGTATTTT
d_gene: -; v_gene: TRBV4-1; j_gene: TRBJ2-1; abundance: few; CDR3aa: CASTLTGDEQFF; CDR3nt: TGCGCCAGCACCCTAACGGGAGATGAGCAGTTCTTC
d_gene: -; v_gene: TRBV7-2; j_gene: TRBJ1-2; abundance: -; CDR3aa: CASTPRAAGYQDYGYTF; CDR3nt: TGTGCCAGCACCCCTCGGGCAGCGGGATATCAAGACTATGGCTACACCTTC
d_gene: -; v_gene: TRBV11-2; j_gene: TRBJ1-2; abundance: -; CDR3aa: CASSSGRVNYGYTF; CDR3nt: TGTGCCAGCAGCTCTGGCAGGGTGAACTATGGCTACACCTTC
d_gene: -; v_gene: TRBV20-1; j_gene: TRBJ1-6; abundance: -; CDR3aa: CSASYGGVDSPLHF; CDR3nt: TGCAGTGCTAGCTATGGAGGAGTCGATTCACCCCTCCACTTT
d_gene: -; v_gene: TRBV11-2; j_gene: TRBJ2-2; abundance: -; CDR3aa: CASPTGSDSYTGELFF; CDR3nt: TGTGCCAGCCCAACCGGGTCGGACAGTTACACCGGGGAGCTGTTTTTT
d_gene: -; v_gene: TRBV5-1; j_gene: TRBJ2-7; abundance: many; CDR3aa: CASSLVGQLYEQYF; CDR3nt: TGCGCCAGCAGCTTGGTCGGACAACTCTACGAGCAGTACTTC
d_gene: -; v_gene: TRBV20-1; j_gene: TRBJ2-7; abundance: -; CDR3aa: CSANPETEYEQYF; CDR3nt: TGCAGTGCCAACCCTGAAACGGAATACGAGCAGTACTTC
d_gene: -; v_gene: TRBV12-3/TRBV12-4; j_gene: TRBJ2-7; abundance: -; CDR3aa: CASTLSSGYYEQYF; CDR3nt: TGTGCCAGCACCCTGAGCTCAGGGTACTACGAGCAGTACTTC
d_gene: -; v_gene: TRBV12-3/TRBV12-4; j_gene: TRBJ2-5; abundance: few; CDR3aa: CASSSYAVQETQYF; CDR3nt: TGTGCCAGCAGTTCTTACGCGGTTCAAGAGACCCAGTACTTC
d_gene: -; v_gene: TRBV10-3; j_gene: TRBJ2-1; abundance: many; CDR3aa: CAISGRKEPSYNEQFF; CDR3nt: TGTGCCATCAGTGGGCGGAAGGAACCCTCCTACAATGAGCAGTTCTTC
d_gene: -; v_gene: TRBV5-1; j_gene: TRBJ2-5; abundance: -; CDR3aa: CASSLGATGVQETQYF; CDR3nt: TGCGCCAGCAGCTTGGGGGCTACGGGGGTACAAGAGACCCAGTACTTC
d_gene: -; v_gene: TRBV24-1; j_gene: TRBJ2-5; abundance: -; CDR3aa: CATGATREDQETQYF; CDR3nt: TGTGCCACCGGGGCGACCAGGGAGGACCAAGAGACCCAGTACTTC
d_gene: TRBD1; v_gene: TRBV5-1; j_gene: TRBJ2-2; abundance: few; CDR3aa: CASSRTRDSFTGELFF; CDR3nt: TGCGCCAGCAGCCGGACTCGGGACAGTTTCACCGGGGAGCTGTTTTTT